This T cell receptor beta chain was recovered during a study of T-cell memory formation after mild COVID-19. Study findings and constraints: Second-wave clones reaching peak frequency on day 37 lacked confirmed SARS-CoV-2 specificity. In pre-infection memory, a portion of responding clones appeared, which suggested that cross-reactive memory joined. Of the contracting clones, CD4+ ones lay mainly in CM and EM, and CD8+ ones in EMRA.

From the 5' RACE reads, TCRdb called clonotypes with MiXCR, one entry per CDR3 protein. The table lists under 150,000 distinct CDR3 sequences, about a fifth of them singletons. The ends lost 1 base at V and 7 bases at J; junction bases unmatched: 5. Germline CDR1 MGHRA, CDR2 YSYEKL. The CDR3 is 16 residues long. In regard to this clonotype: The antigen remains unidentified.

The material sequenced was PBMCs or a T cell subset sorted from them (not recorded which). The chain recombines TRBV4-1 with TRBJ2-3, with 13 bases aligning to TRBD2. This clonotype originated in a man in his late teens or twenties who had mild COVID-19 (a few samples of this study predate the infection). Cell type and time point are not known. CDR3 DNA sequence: TGCGCCAGCAGCCAAGTCGGACTAGCGGGGGTATATACGCAGTATTTT. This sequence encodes CASSQVGLAGVYTQYF.